This TCR beta chain was captured in a study of identical twins. Overall study results and limits: The authors noted that invariant MAIT and iNKT cells could partly confound zero-insertion analyses.

Every sampled donor was Caucasian and healthy. CDR3 size: 16 residues. The V end was cut by 3 bases, the J end by 0 bases, with 9 bases between. Comment on this clonotype: Its antigen is not known.

From the 5' RACE reads, TCRdb called clonotypes with MiXCR, one entry per CDR3 protein. The data show 450,000 or so distinct CDR3 sequences, with about 14% seen just once and around 0.52% held by the top ten. These same data were also listed under a study on yellow fever vaccine responses in identical twins. That work states: Reportedly, the T cell response mounted by twins to vaccine seemed partly convergent, partly personalized.

The clonotype comes from a woman aged 18-29 years in good health. Sequencing was carried out using CD4+ T cells sorted from blood. The J gene is TRBJ2-6, the V gene TRBV12-3 or TRBV12-4; no firm D call. CDR3 amino acids: CASSFSLGSGANVLTF. CDR3 DNA sequence: TGTGCCAGCAGTTTTTCCCTCGGCTCTGGGGCCAACGTCCTGACTTTC.